Given below is one T cell receptor (beta chain) in context. The data originate from a study of blood T cell repertoires in COVID-19. On the study more broadly: Researchers got acute and convalescent COVID-19 samples from the United States, Italy and Spain.

Per germline, CDR1 KGHDR and CDR2 SFDVKD. J was trimmed by 4 bases and V by 9 bases; bases with no gene match: 4. CDR3 length: 14 residues. Per the original data handling: Researchers report that nucleated cell counts were estimated from reference gene primer amplification. Measured with immunoSEQ multiplex PCR; TCRdb has only the in-frame clones, and not every one. The D gene and trimming were derived from the DNA, and the V and J assignments and clone size from that table. The sample comprises more than 50,000 clones, under 85% of which are singletons, and roughly 27% rests with the top ten. This clonotype was sampled from a woman older than 75 with acute or convalescent COVID-19. The chain is built from TRBV24-1 and TRBJ2-2, with 10 positions matching TRBD1. The sample was peripheral blood. The CDR3 sequence is CATAGQGGTGELFF. In nucleotides, the CDR3 is TGTGCCACCGCCGGACAGGGGGGCACCGGGGAGCTGTTTTTT.